A single sample gave rise to the 11 T cell receptor beta chains below, sequenced in a study of cytomegalovirus exposure and HLA in healthy donors. Primers: 60 Vbeta forward and 13 Jbeta reverse. TCRdb's table, derived via immunoSEQ multiplex PCR, lists solely in-frame clones and lacks some. This sample carries 140,000 to 150,000 clones, 60% to 85% of them seen once, and the ten largest clones take less than 3.5%. Sequenced input: PBMCs. The receptor set was obtained from a man aged 40-55 years in good health and CMV-seropositive.

In this sample, this clone turned up once. This chain uses TRBV9 with TRBJ2-6, with 9 bases lining up with TRBD1. The germline gives CDR1 SGDLS, CDR2 YYNGEE. V was pared by 3 bases and J by 2 bases, with 9 bases of the junction left unmatched. This CDR3 has 18 residues. CDR3 protein: CASSETGGIIAGANVLTF. The CDR3 region has the DNA TGTGCCAGCAGCGAGACAGGGGGAATCATAGCTGGGGCCAACGTCCTGACTTTC.

There are a few counts of this clone. The V call is TRBV5-1, the J call TRBJ2-5, with 8 nucleotides matching TRBD1. V lost 0 bases, J lost 5 bases, and 6 bases stayed unmatched. The CDR3 has 15 amino acids. Germline assignment: CDR1 SGHRS and CDR2 YFSETQ. This CDR3 reads CASSLGGQGSETQYF. The CDR3 DNA reads as TGCGCCAGCAGCTTGGGAGGACAGGGCTCGGAGACCCAGTACTTC.

V usage is TRBV11-2 and J usage is TRBJ1-3, with D unresolved. CDR1 and CDR2 (germline): SGHAT, FQNNGV. The CDR3 spans 13 residues. V was clipped by 5 bases and J by 4 bases, with 9 bases between them. The CDR3 protein is CASSPAGGNTIYF. Here the CDR3 DNA reads TGTGCCAGCAGCCCAGCGGGAGGAAACACCATATATTTT.

The chain links TRBV19 to TRBJ1-2; maybe TRBD1 (5 bases). Per the germline V gene, CDR1 is LNHDA and CDR2 is SQIVND (reference sequence). Between the trimmed V and J ends, which lost 4 bases and 4 bases, there was a span of 10 bases. CDR3 length: 13 residues. CDR3 residues: CASSTTASYGYTF. CDR3 DNA: TGTGCCAGTAGTACGACAGCGAGCTATGGCTACACCTTC. The whole variable domain, remainder taken from reference TRBV19 and TRBJ1-2, is DGGITQSPKYLFRKEGQNVTLSCEQNLNHDAMYWYRQDPGQGLRLIYYSQIVNDFQKGDIAEGYSVSREKKESFPLTVTSAQKNPTAFYLCASSTTASYGYTFGSGTRLTVV.

This clone has a handful of counts. This chain joins TRBV18 and TRBJ2-7; possible D gene TRBD1, 6 bases. Germline V gene lookup returns CDR1 KGHSH and CDR2 LQKENI. The CDR3 is made up of 15 amino acids. V was pared by 2 bases and J by 4 bases, with 15 bases between. The CDR3 loop reads CASSPGQLVVYEQYF. CDR3 in DNA: TGTGCCAGCTCACCAGGACAGTTAGTCGTATACGAGCAGTACTTC.

This clone was recorded a few times. CDR3 protein: CASSLGLNTGELFF. CDR3 in DNA: TGTGCCAGCAGCCTTGGACTAAACACCGGGGAGCTGTTTTTT. This rearrangement joins TRBV7-3 to TRBJ2-2; maybe TRBD2 (6 bases). Germline V lookup: CDR1 SGHTA, CDR2 FQGTGA. V lost 5 bases and J 2 bases, leaving 9 bases between the germline ends. The CDR3 is 14 residues long.

The chain couples TRBV28 to TRBJ2-7, with D tentatively TRBD1 (5 bases). Germline V lookup: CDR1 MDHEN, CDR2 SYDVKM. The CDR3 is 13 residues long. Between the trimmed V and J ends, which lost 5 bases and 6 bases, there was a span of 14 bases. The CDR3 reads CASSTGPAFEQYF. CDR3 in DNA: TGTGCCAGCAGTACAGGACCCGCTTTCGAGCAGTACTTC.

This sequence joins TRBV20-1 and TRBJ2-1; 11 bases are a match to TRBD2. The length of the CDR3 is 11 residues. Germline lookup yields CDR1 DFQATT and CDR2 SNEGSKA (reference sequence). V lost 2 bases and J lost 14; bases outside the gene matches: 2. CDR3 sequence (DNA): TGCAGTGCTAGACCGGGACTAGCGGAGTTCTTC. Protein product: CSARPGLAEFF.

The rearrangement uses TRBV11-2 and TRBJ1-1; TRBD1 aligns across 7 bases. The CDR3 contains 15 residues. Per the germline V gene, CDR1 is SGHAT and CDR2 is FQNNGV. The V segment lost 5 bases and the J segment 3 bases; nucleotides outside the gene matches: 9. The CDR3 sequence: CASSPLFQGDTEAFF. For the CDR3, the DNA is TGTGCCAGCAGCCCCCTTTTCCAGGGGGACACTGAAGCTTTCTTT.

CDR3 amino acids: CSVLGRSEKLFF. CDR3 sequence (DNA): TGCAGCGTCTTGGGGCGGAGTGAAAAACTGTTTTTT. This chain connects TRBV29-1 to TRBJ1-4, with D perhaps TRBD1 (5 bases). V dropped 6 bases and J dropped 7 bases, with 12 bases sitting between them. This CDR3 has 12 amino acids. Germline values: CDR1 SQVTM, CDR2 ANQGSEA. Looking up the rest from reference TRBV29-1 and TRBJ1-4 gives the full variable domain: SAVISQKPSRDICQRGTSLTIQCQVDSQVTMMFWYRQQPGQSLTLIATANQGSEATYESGFVIDKFPISRPNLTFSTLTVSNMSPEDSSIYLCSVLGRSEKLFFGSGTQLSVL.

The V call is TRBV19, the J call TRBJ1-3; 8 bases are shared with TRBD1. This CDR3 spans 16 amino acids. The V gene end was trimmed by 3 bases and the J gene end by 0 bases; junction bases not matched to a gene: 4. Per germline, CDR1 LNHDA and CDR2 SQIVND (reference sequence). CDR3 nucleotides: TGTGCCAGTAGTATGGGACAGGTATTCTCTGGAAACACCATATATTTT. Translated: CASSMGQVFSGNTIYF.